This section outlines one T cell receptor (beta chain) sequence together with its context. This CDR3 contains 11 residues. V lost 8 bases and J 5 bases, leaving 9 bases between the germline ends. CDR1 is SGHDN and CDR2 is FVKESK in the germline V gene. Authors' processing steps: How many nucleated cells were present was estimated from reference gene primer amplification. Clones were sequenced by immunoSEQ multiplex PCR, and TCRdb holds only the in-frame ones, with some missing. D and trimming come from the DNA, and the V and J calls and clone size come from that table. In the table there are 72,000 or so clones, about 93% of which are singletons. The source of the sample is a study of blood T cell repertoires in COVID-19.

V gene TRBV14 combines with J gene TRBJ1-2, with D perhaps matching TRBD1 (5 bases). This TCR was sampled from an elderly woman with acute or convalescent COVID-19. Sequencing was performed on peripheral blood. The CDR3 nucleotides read TGTGCCAGCGGCCCAGGGTATGGCTACACCTTC. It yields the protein CASGPGYGYTF.